This entry lists 8 T cell receptor beta chains sequenced from one sample in a study of OX40 agonist ivuxolimab in advanced cancers. Measured with immunoSEQ multiplex PCR; TCRdb has only the in-frame clones, and not every one. Of about 96,000 clones detected, less than 85% appear once; the ten largest clones hold under 7%. This sample comprised CD4+ or CD8+ T cells sorted from blood, obtained in a trial of the OX40 agonist ivuxolimab. Receptor source: an adult with an advanced solid tumor such as melanoma, head and neck, liver or kidney cancer.

The CDR3 nucleotides are TGTGCCAGCAGCCAACCATTAGGCGTCGGCAATGAGCAGTTCTTC. Its protein is CASSQPLGVGNEQFF. V gene TRBV4-2 combines with J gene TRBJ2-1; D not certain. Germline V gene lookup returns CDR1 LGHNA and CDR2 YNFKEQ. The CDR3 loop spans 15 amino acids. V shed 2 bases and J shed 6 bases, with 14 bases lying between them.

The gene calls are TRBV10-3 and TRBJ2-2; D ambiguous. The CDR3 spans 16 residues. V lost 7 bases, J lost 1 base, and 16 bases lay in between. Per germline, CDR1 ENHRY and CDR2 SYGVKD. CDR3 amino acids: CAIKNTNLKNTGELFF. CDR3 nucleotides: TGTGCCATCAAGAATACGAACCTTAAGAACACCGGGGAGCTGTTTTTT.

For the CDR3, the DNA is TGTGCCAGCAGTTACTCACGGGGGAAGGGGGAGCAGTACTTC. Amino acids: CASSYSRGKGEQYF. The V and J genes are TRBV6-6 and TRBJ2-7; D possibly corresponds to TRBD2 (6 bases). The germline gives CDR1 MNHNY, CDR2 SVGAGI (reference sequence). Trimming removed 0 bases at V and 7 bases at J, with 13 bases between. The CDR3 consists of 14 residues.

V and J are TRBV6-6 and TRBJ1-2; possible D gene TRBD1, 5 bases. The CDR3 has 13 residues. In germline, CDR1 is MNHNY, CDR2 SVGAGI (reference sequence). V was cut by 2 bases and J by 8 bases, with 12 bases left in between. DNA for the CDR3: TGTGCCAGCAGTTACGGGCAGGGAAGAGGCTACACCTTC. This encodes CASSYGQGRGYTF.

This clone has more than one count but fewer than ten. The rearrangement links TRBV7-8 to TRBJ2-7; no clear D. This CDR3 contains 15 residues. Germline CDR1 and CDR2: SGHVS and FQNEAQ. V was cut by 5 bases and J by 5 bases, with 19 bases left in between. The CDR3 sequence: CASSLLDRRSDEQYF. CDR3 coding DNA: TGTGCCAGCAGCCTACTGGACCGCCGATCTGACGAGCAGTACTTC. Complete variable domain (other parts from reference TRBV7-8 and TRBJ2-7): GAGVSQSPRYKVAKRGQDVALRCDPISGHVSLFWYQQALGQGPEFLTYFQNEAQLDKSGLPSDRFFAERPEGSVSTLKIQRTQQEDSAVYLCASSLLDRRSDEQYFGPGTRLTVT.

This clone was seen a handful of times. J is TRBJ2-2 and V is TRBV29-1; no definite D call. V lost 4 bases to trimming and J lost 0 bases, with 12 bases between them. CDR1 is SQVTM, CDR2 ANQGSEA, per germline. The length of the CDR3 is 15 residues. The CDR3 nucleotides are TGCAGCGTTGTCTCGACGCCAGCGAACACCGGGGAGCTGTTTTTT. As protein: CSVVSTPANTGELFF.

The chain is built from TRBV7-9 and TRBJ2-7, with TRBD1 identical over 10 bases. Per germline, CDR1 SEHNR and CDR2 FQNEAQ (reference sequence). V dropped 1 base and J dropped 4; count of bases not matched to a gene: 4. The CDR3 totals 15 residues. CDR3 nucleotide sequence: TGTGCCAGCAGCTTAGGGGGACAGGGGCTGTACGAGCAGTACTTC. Its translation: CASSLGGQGLYEQYF.

V and J are TRBV7-2 and TRBJ2-1; no definite D call. The germline gives CDR1 SGHTA, CDR2 FQGNSA. This CDR3 spans 11 amino acids. V was clipped by 0 bases and J by 8 bases, with 2 bases between them. CDR3 amino acids: CASSLAHEQFF. The CDR3 coding sequence is TGTGCCAGCAGCTTAGCCCATGAGCAGTTCTTC.